These 4 T cell receptor beta chains were sequenced from one sample in a study of blood T cell repertoires in COVID-19. Sequencing was performed with immunoSEQ multiplex PCR; in TCRdb, only in-frame clones are kept and a portion is missing. This table holds 200,000 to 250,000 clones, approximately 88% found once. The specimen was PBMCs or T cells enriched from blood (not recorded which). The receptors derive from a woman aged 25 to 45 who had been exposed to COVID-19.

The V gene is TRBV9, the J gene TRBJ2-2, with TRBD2 identical over 7 bases. In germline, CDR1 is SGDLS, CDR2 YYNGEE. The junction had 3 bases not matched to a gene; V was cut back by 0 bases and J by 4 bases. The CDR3 runs 15 residues. The CDR3 DNA is TGTGCCAGCAGCGTAGGCGGCGGGAGCACCGGGGAGCTGTTTTTT. Amino acid sequence: CASSVGGGSTGELFF. Filled out from reference TRBV9 and TRBJ2-2, the complete variable domain reads DSGVTQTPKHLITATGQRVTLRCSPRSGDLSVYWYQQSLDQGLQFLIQYYNGEERAKGNILERFSAQQFPDLHSELNLSSLELGDSALYFCASSVGGGSTGELFFGEGSRLTVL.

This chain uses TRBV19 with TRBJ1-2, with 7 bases lining up with TRBD1. The CDR3 length is 14 residues. Germline assignment: CDR1 LNHDA and CDR2 SQIVND (reference sequence). After removal of 5 bases from V and 3 bases from J, the junction contained 6 bases not matched to a gene. CDR3 in amino acids: CASSHEGTDYGYTF. DNA of the CDR3: TGTGCCAGTAGTCACGAGGGGACAGACTATGGCTACACCTTC. The full variable domain, rest sourced from reference TRBV19 and TRBJ1-2, is DGGITQSPKYLFRKEGQNVTLSCEQNLNHDAMYWYRQDPGQGLRLIYYSQIVNDFQKGDIAEGYSVSREKKESFPLTVTSAQKNPTAFYLCASSHEGTDYGYTFGSGTRLTVV.

This chain connects TRBV30 to TRBJ1-5; D not certain. V was pared by 3 bases and J by 7 bases, with 13 bases between. This CDR3 comprises 13 residues. From germline, CDR1 is GTSNPN and CDR2 SVGIG (reference sequence). This CDR3 is CAWRMPGSQPQHF. In nucleotides, the CDR3 is TGTGCCTGGAGGATGCCGGGATCACAGCCCCAGCATTTT.

This chain connects TRBV5-1 to TRBJ1-5; 7 positions match TRBD1. Per the germline V gene, CDR1 is SGHRS and CDR2 is YFSETQ. Trimming at V came to 0 bases and at J to 7 bases, leaving 10 bases not matched to a gene. This CDR3 spans 16 amino acids. DNA for the CDR3: TGCGCCAGCAGCTTGGGCCCCCAGGGGGTCCGGCAGCCCCAGCATTTT. Amino acid sequence: CASSLGPQGVRQPQHF.